This T cell receptor beta chain came from a study of control samples from healthy donors and cancer patients. Produced via immunoSEQ multiplex PCR; TCRdb's table is partial and in-frame only. The sample holds 120,000 to 150,000 clones, 94% seen once. CDR1 is SGHTA, CDR2 FQGTGA, per germline. The V gene end was trimmed by 1 base and the J gene end by 5 bases; junction bases not matched to a gene: 4. This CDR3 contains 15 residues. The chain joins TRBV7-3 to TRBJ2-1; 8 nucleotides match TRBD2. The material sequenced was blood. The origin of this receptor is a middle-aged man in good health. The DNA of the CDR3 is TGTGCCAGCAGCTTAAGCGGGAGGTCGAACAATGAGCAGTTCTTC. Protein product: CASSLSGRSNNEQFF.